The entry that follows covers one TCR beta chain sequence. Its antigen is not identified. The entry originates in a study of early stage breast cancer tumors. Looking at the study overall: Of roughly 17 invasive breast tumors, about 12 were hormone receptor-positive, HER2-negative. Findings and caveats of the study: Tumors had roughly 2.4-fold higher T cell density and higher clonality than adjacent normal breast tissue. Comparing each tissue with blood distinguished tumor from normal in most of the 16 patients. Most shared enriched TCRB sequences were commonly generated ones.

The assay was immunoSEQ multiplex PCR, and TCRdb's table has in-frame clones only and misses some. Found here are tens of thousands of clones, almost 75% of them singletons; the top ten hold approximately 4.4%. The CDR3 sequence is 16 residues long. The germline gives CDR1 LGHNA, CDR2 YSLEER. Between the trimmed V and J ends, which lost 0 bases and 8 bases, there was a span of 19 bases. The TCR was taken from a person in their 40s with breast cancer. Sequencing was carried out using blood. The gene calls are TRBV4-3 and TRBJ1-2, with D maybe TRBD1 (6 bases). DNA for the CDR3: TGCGCCAGCAGCCAAGATCAAAACCGGGGGCCGGGGGGCTACACCTTC. Its translation is CASSQDQNRGPGGYTF.